This T cell receptor beta chain emerged from a study of control samples from healthy donors and cancer patients. CDR3 length: 15 amino acids. CDR1 MNHEY and CDR2 SMNVEV come from the germline V gene (reference sequence). V was clipped by 2 bases and J by 4 bases, with 14 bases between them. TCRdb's copy holds only in-frame clones and misses some; the assay was immunoSEQ multiplex PCR. Among some 70,000 clones listed, approximately 86% were seen once. Material: blood. The rearrangement uses TRBV27 and TRBJ1-2; D gene ambiguous. This receptor was taken from a man between 60 and 70 years old in good health. The CDR3 nucleotides read TGTGCCAGCAGTTTAGACCAAACACGTACCTATGGCTACACCTTC. Amino acid sequence: CASSLDQTRTYGYTF.